This T cell receptor (beta chain) was sequenced for a study of radiotherapy plus CTLA-4 blockade in lung cancer. Receiving focal radiation plus CTLA-4 blockade with ipilimumab were patients who had chemo-refractory metastatic non-small-cell lung cancer. The table came from immunoSEQ multiplex PCR; TCRdb's copy has only in-frame clones and leaves some out. The sample lists 40,000 to 50,000 clones, around 83% occurring once. Findings and limits, study-wide: It was early blood T cell clone dynamics, with interferon-beta, that reportedly best predicted response. Clones of tumor-derived TCRs expanded in blood after radiotherapy plus ipilimumab.

On this clone itself: Its specificity is unknown.

V was cut by 2 bases and J by 2 bases, with 10 bases left in between. Germline values: CDR1 MNHNS, CDR2 SASEGT. The CDR3 runs 14 residues. The source was peripheral blood, collected from a patient treated with radiotherapy plus ipilimumab. This chain links TRBV6-1 with TRBJ2-7, with TRBD2 as a possible D gene (5 bases). The clonotype comes from a human donor with non-small cell lung cancer who had stable disease on radiotherapy plus ipilimumab. DNA for the CDR3: TGTGCCAGCAGTGAAAACCCTAGCCCCTACGAGCAGTACTTC. It encodes CASSENPSPYEQYF.